This TCR beta chain was found in a study of patients and donors after allogeneic stem cell transplantation. The CDR3 loop spans 17 amino acids. The germline V gene has CDR1 SGHRS and CDR2 YFSETQ. TCRdb used MiXCR to reprocess the RT-PCR reads, holding one entry per CDR3 protein. The sample lists 920,000 or so distinct CDR3 sequences, around 17% occurring once. There are a few counts of this clonotype. The junction does not match germline at one end; this may be a read error. The source material was blood, either unsorted or a sorted T cell fraction (not recorded which). The origin of this receptor is a human donor who was either an allogeneic HSCT recipient or a stem cell or donor lymphocyte infusion donor (not recorded which). It is not recorded whose cells these are; they may come from a transplant donor. The rearrangement links TRBV5-1 to TRBJ2-2, with TRBD2 identical over 11 bases. The CDR3: CASSLRLAGGLTEELFF. In nucleotides, the CDR3 is TGCGCCAGCAGCTTGAGGCTAGCGGGAGGTCTGACCGAGGAGCTGTTTTTT. The complete variable domain, with remaining parts taken from reference TRBV5-1 and TRBJ2-2, reads KAGVTQTPRYLIKTRGQQVTLSCSPISGHRSVSWYQQTPGQGLQFLFEYFSETQRNKGNFPGRFSGRQFSNSRSEMNVSTLELGDSALYLCASSLRLAGGLTEELFFGEGSRLTVL.